The rows below give T cell receptor beta chains drawn from one sample of a study of blood T cells in healthy people across ages. MiXCR was run by TCRdb on the 5' RACE reads, yielding one entry per CDR3 protein. Counted here are some 1.6 million distinct CDR3 sequences, around 36% occurring once; the ten biggest clones make up roughly 10%. The sequenced sample consisted of blood. The receptor set was obtained from a woman between 25 and 40 years old in good health. Each CDR3 is given with its conserved first and last residue. Fields, in order: D gene, V gene, clone size, J gene, CDR3 protein, CDR3 DNA. A D gene is named only where the DNA matches it firmly. Clone size is shown for a subset of rows, as once, few, many or a class of expanded clone.

D: NA
V: TRBV12-3/TRBV12-4
size: few
J: TRBJ2-7
CDR3: CASSPLISEQYF
DNA: TGTGCCAGCAGCCCCCTTATTTCCGAGCAGTACTTC

D: NA
V: TRBV19
size: few
J: TRBJ1-1
CDR3: CASRDPREALGAHTEAFF
DNA: TGTGCCAGTAGGGACCCTAGGGAAGCGTTGGGTGCGCACACTGAAGCTTTCTTT

D: TRBD1
V: TRBV18
size: NA
J: TRBJ2-7
CDR3: CASSPSWDREGEQYF
DNA: TGTGCCAGCTCACCAAGTTGGGACAGGGAGGGCGAGCAGTACTTC

D: NA
V: TRBV7-9
size: NA
J: TRBJ1-1
CDR3: CASSLERGGMNTEAFF
DNA: TGTGCCAGCAGCTTAGAACGGGGCGGGATGAACACTGAAGCTTTCTTT

D: NA
V: TRBV4-1
size: once
J: TRBJ1-1
CDR3: CASSQEKVALGSNTEAFF
DNA: TGCGCCAGCAGCCAAGAAAAGGTGGCCCTGGGGTCGAACACTGAAGCTTTCTTT

D: TRBD2
V: TRBV3-1
size: many
J: TRBJ2-3
CDR3: CASSPGGGADTQYF
DNA: TGTGCCAGCAGCCCCGGGGGGGGCGCAGATACGCAGTATTTT

D: TRBD2
V: TRBV7-3
size: few
J: TRBJ2-1
CDR3: CASRATSSLYNEQFF
DNA: TGTGCCAGCAGAGCGACTAGCTCTCTGTATAACGAGCAGTTCTTC

D: NA
V: TRBV20-1
size: many
J: TRBJ2-7
CDR3: CSARDDYEQYF
DNA: TGCAGTGCTAGAGATGACTACGAGCAGTACTTC

D: NA
V: TRBV10-3
size: NA
J: TRBJ2-1
CDR3: CAISESARDKVYWSEQFF
DNA: TGTGCCATCAGTGAGTCGGCAAGGGACAAAGTCTATTGGAGTGAGCAGTTCTTC

D: NA
V: TRBV9
size: NA
J: TRBJ2-1
CDR3: CASSVDGNIYNEQFF
DNA: TGTGCCAGCAGCGTAGACGGGAATATCTACAATGAGCAGTTCTTC

D: NA
V: TRBV5-1
size: few
J: TRBJ1-5
CDR3: CASSPGGGFNRPQHF
DNA: TGCGCCAGCAGCCCGGGTGGGGGTTTCAATCGGCCCCAGCATTTT

D: NA
V: TRBV11-2
size: NA
J: TRBJ1-2
CDR3: CAGSLQGANGYTF
DNA: TGTGCCGGCAGCCTACAGGGTGCGAATGGCTACACCTTC

D: NA
V: TRBV6-6
size: many
J: TRBJ1-5
CDR3: CASSPGGFTNQPQHF
DNA: TGTGCCAGCAGCCCGGGGGGGTTCACCAATCAGCCCCAGCATTTT

D: NA
V: TRBV20-1
size: once
J: TRBJ1-2
CDR3: CSARLWAGYGYTF
DNA: TGCAGTGCTAGATTGTGGGCCGGCTATGGCTACACCTTC

D: NA
V: TRBV5-1
size: NA
J: TRBJ2-5
CDR3: CAGSQLTREETQYF
DNA: TGCGCCGGCAGCCAACTGACACGAGAAGAGACCCAGTACTTC

D: TRBD2
V: TRBV9
size: NA
J: TRBJ2-1
CDR3: CASSSRLAGGSERFF
DNA: TGTGCCAGCAGCTCCCGACTAGCGGGAGGTAGTGAGCGGTTCTTC

D: NA
V: TRBV20-1
size: NA
J: TRBJ1-2
CDR3: CSAAVQGLSNYGYTF
DNA: TGCAGTGCTGCCGTCCAGGGTCTCTCTAACTATGGCTACACCTTC

D: TRBD2
V: TRBV12-3/TRBV12-4
size: NA
J: TRBJ2-2
CDR3: CASSLASGGNAGELFF
DNA: TGTGCCAGCAGTTTGGCCAGCGGGGGGAATGCCGGGGAGCTGTTTTTT

D: NA
V: TRBV27
size: NA
J: TRBJ1-5
CDR3: CASSQRDRPNQPQHF
DNA: TGTGCCAGCAGTCAACGCGACAGACCTAATCAGCCCCAGCATTTT

D: NA
V: TRBV29-1
size: once
J: TRBJ2-7
CDR3: CSIECDGDEQYF
DNA: TGCAGCATTGAATGTGATGGTGACGAGCAGTACTTC

D: NA
V: TRBV20-1
size: NA
J: TRBJ1-2
CDR3: CSATPVAYGYTF
DNA: TGCAGTGCAACCCCGGTGGCATATGGCTACACCTTC

D: TRBD1
V: TRBV28
size: few
J: TRBJ2-5
CDR3: CASSSTGGSYVQYF
DNA: TGTGCCAGCAGTTCGACAGGGGGCAGCTACGTGCAGTACTTC

D: TRBD2
V: TRBV7-9
size: few
J: TRBJ2-7
CDR3: CASSSTSGPHYEQYF
DNA: TGTGCCAGCAGCTCGACTAGCGGGCCGCACTACGAGCAGTACTTC

D: NA
V: TRBV3-1
size: NA
J: TRBJ1-1
CDR3: CASGQEDGSAFF
DNA: TGTGCCAGCGGCCAAGAGGACGGCTCGGCTTTCTTT

D: NA
V: TRBV6-1
size: few
J: TRBJ2-7
CDR3: CASSPFRTVEQYF
DNA: TGTGCCAGCAGCCCCTTCCGAACGGTCGAGCAGTACTTC

D: NA
V: TRBV20-1
size: few
J: TRBJ2-1
CDR3: CSASQGPYEQFF
DNA: TGCAGTGCTAGTCAGGGTCCCTATGAGCAGTTCTTC

D: NA
V: TRBV5-1
size: NA
J: TRBJ2-3
CDR3: CASSLSGDRTDTQYF
DNA: TGCGCCAGCAGCTTGTCGGGCGACCGAACAGATACGCAGTATTTT

D: NA
V: TRBV18
size: many
J: TRBJ2-3
CDR3: CASSPPRQSLPDTQYF
DNA: TGTGCCAGCTCACCACCGCGGCAATCACTCCCAGATACGCAGTATTTT

D: TRBD1
V: TRBV3-1
size: NA
J: TRBJ2-7
CDR3: CASSQDRGPTYEQYF
DNA: TGTGCCAGCAGCCAAGATAGGGGGCCTACCTACGAGCAGTACTTC

D: NA
V: TRBV30
size: NA
J: TRBJ2-1
CDR3: CAWSVGGGMDEQFF
DNA: TGTGCCTGGAGTGTAGGCGGCGGGATGGATGAGCAGTTCTTC

D: TRBD1
V: TRBV10-2
size: NA
J: TRBJ2-7
CDR3: CASRRPGQGACEQYF
DNA: TGCGCCAGCAGGCGTCCGGGACAGGGCGCCTGCGAGCAGTACTTC

D: NA
V: TRBV28
size: NA
J: TRBJ2-3
CDR3: CASSLGLGVDTQYF
DNA: TGTGCCAGCAGTTTGGGACTTGGAGTTGATACGCAGTATTTT

D: NA
V: TRBV24-1
size: NA
J: TRBJ2-1
CDR3: CATSDDGTGDNKVNEQFF
DNA: TGTGCCACCAGTGATGACGGGACGGGGGATAACAAGGTCAATGAGCAGTTCTTC

D: NA
V: TRBV20-1
size: few
J: TRBJ1-5
CDR3: CSARDWGTDQPQHF
DNA: TGCAGTGCTAGAGACTGGGGCACCGATCAGCCCCAGCATTTT

D: TRBD2
V: TRBV3-1
size: few
J: TRBJ2-3
CDR3: CASSPPSGTSGRTQYF
DNA: TGTGCCAGCAGCCCTCCATCCGGGACTAGCGGGAGGACGCAGTATTTT

D: NA
V: TRBV3-1
size: NA
J: TRBJ1-2
CDR3: CASSQPQGRGGYTF
DNA: TGTGCCAGCAGCCAACCCCAGGGGAGGGGTGGCTACACCTTC

D: NA
V: TRBV7-9
size: NA
J: TRBJ1-4
CDR3: CASSRATDVQLFF
DNA: TGTGCCAGCAGCCGAGCGACGGATGTGCAACTGTTTTTT

D: NA
V: TRBV7-9
size: few
J: TRBJ2-7
CDR3: CASSFTDRQGEQYF
DNA: TGTGCCAGCAGCTTCACTGACAGGCAGGGCGAGCAGTACTTC

D: TRBD2
V: TRBV20-1
size: few
J: TRBJ2-5
CDR3: CSAIGTSGGAETQYF
DNA: TGCAGTGCGATTGGGACTAGCGGGGGGGCGGAGACCCAGTACTTC

D: TRBD1
V: TRBV5-1
size: many
J: TRBJ1-2
CDR3: CASSSSGTGDGYTF
DNA: TGCGCCAGCAGCTCCTCCGGGACAGGGGATGGCTACACCTTC